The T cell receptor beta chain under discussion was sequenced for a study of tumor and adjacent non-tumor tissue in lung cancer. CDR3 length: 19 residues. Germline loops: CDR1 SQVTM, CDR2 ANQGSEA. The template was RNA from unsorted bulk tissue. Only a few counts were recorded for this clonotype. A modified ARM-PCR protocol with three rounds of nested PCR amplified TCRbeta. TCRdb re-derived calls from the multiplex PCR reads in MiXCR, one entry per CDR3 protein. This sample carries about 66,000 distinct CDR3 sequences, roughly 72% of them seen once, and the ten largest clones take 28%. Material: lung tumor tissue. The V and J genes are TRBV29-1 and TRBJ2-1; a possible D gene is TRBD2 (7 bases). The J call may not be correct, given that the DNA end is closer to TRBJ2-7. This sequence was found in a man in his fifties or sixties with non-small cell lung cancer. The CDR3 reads CSGWGGRGSPPSRSNEQYF. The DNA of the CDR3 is TGCAGCGGCTGGGGGGGGCGCGGGAGCCCGCCGTCGAGGAGCAATGAGCAGTACTTC.